The rows below give T cell receptor beta chains drawn from one sample of a study of Graves' ophthalmopathy and Graves' hyperthyroidism. TCRdb re-derived calls from the multiplex PCR reads in MiXCR, one entry per CDR3 protein. The sample shows under 800,000 distinct CDR3 sequences, 20% to 25% of them seen only once. The sample was peripheral blood. The source of these receptors is a woman under 30 with stable Graves' hyperthyroidism. Some clones in this sample may be carry-over from other donors' samples. The CDR3 runs from the conserved cysteine through the conserved F or W. A D gene is named only where the DNA matches it firmly. Clone size is shown for a subset of rows, as once, few, many or a class of expanded clone.

-	TRBV20-1	TRBJ1-2	8	many	CSAVGYTF	TGCAGTGCGGTTGGCTACACCTTC
-	TRBV6-5	TRBJ1-2	15	few	CASSYQGTTSYGYTF	TGTGCCAGCAGTTATCAGGGAACAACTTCCTATGGCTACACCTTC
-	TRBV20-1	TRBJ2-5	13	many	CSANQDYQETQYF	TGCAGTGCTAATCAAGACTACCAAGAGACCCAGTACTTC
TRBD1	TRBV20-1	TRBJ1-1	15	once	CRAGSYRGRFPEAFF	TGCAGGGCGGGGTCTTACAGGGGTAGGTTCCCTGAAGCTTTCTTT
-	TRBV12-5	TRBJ2-1	17	few	CASGLAKYGSGYNEQFF	TGTGCTAGTGGTTTGGCTAAGTACGGGTCTGGATACAATGAGCAGTTCTTC
-	TRBV12-3/TRBV12-4	TRBJ1-6	15	many	CASRETVTYNSPLHF	TGTGCCAGCAGGGAGACAGTTACCTATAATTCACCCCTCCACTTT
TRBD1	TRBV7-8	TRBJ1-1	13	-	CASVSTGGTEAFF	TGTGCCAGCGTCTCAACAGGGGGCACTGAAGCTTTCTTT
-	TRBV6-5	TRBJ1-2	15	many	CASSYSEVYGDGYTF	TGTGCCAGCAGTTACTCGGAAGTTTATGGGGATGGCTACACCTTC
-	TRBV28	TRBJ1-1	12	few	CASIQRDTEAFF	TGTGCCAGCATCCAGAGGGATACTGAAGCTTTCTTT
-	TRBV5-5	TRBJ1-1	13	-	CASSLEDDTEAFF	TGTGCCAGCAGCTTGGAGGATGATACTGAAGCTTTCTTT
TRBD1	TRBV9	TRBJ2-7	15	-	CASSTQITGDYEQYF	TGTGCCAGCAGCACCCAGATTACAGGGGACTACGAGCAGTACTTC
-	TRBV12-3/TRBV12-4	TRBJ2-5	12	few	CASKGGLGTQYF	TGTGCCAGCAAAGGGGGGCTAGGGACCCAGTACTTC
-	TRBV15	TRBJ2-4	15	many	CATSRDLTLAGIQYF	TGTGCCACCAGCAGAGATCTGACACTAGCTGGCATTCAGTACTTC
TRBD2	TRBV20-1	TRBJ2-5	17	once	CSASSLAGAGVQETQYF	TGCAGTGCTAGTAGCCTAGCGGGAGCGGGGGTACAAGAGACCCAGTACTTC
TRBD2	TRBV29-1	TRBJ2-5	12	many	CSAHLAEKTQYF	TGCAGCGCTCATCTAGCGGAAAAGACCCAGTACTTC
-	TRBV7-2	TRBJ1-1	17	many	CASSLATSQGMNTEAFF	TGTGCCAGCAGCTTAGCCACCTCACAGGGTATGAACACTGAAGCTTTCTTT
TRBD2	TRBV20-1	TRBJ2-7	16	-	CSASPLSSGGAAEQYF	TGCAGTGCTAGCCCCCTTTCGAGCGGGGGGGCAGCCGAGCAGTACTTC
-	TRBV4-1	TRBJ1-2	16	-	CASSQFLAEPYYGYTF	TGCGCCAGCAGCCAATTCCTTGCGGAGCCCTACTATGGCTACACCTTC
-	TRBV10-3	TRBJ1-2	14	few	CAISERLTNYGYTF	TGTGCCATCAGTGAACGGTTAACTAACTATGGCTACACCTTC
-	TRBV19	TRBJ1-5	13	many	CASKLGSNQPQHF	TGTGCCAGTAAATTGGGGAGCAATCAGCCCCAGCATTTT
-	TRBV6-5	TRBJ1-6	16	-	CASSYSSLPYNSPLHF	TGTGCCAGCAGTTACTCGAGTCTTCCCTATAATTCACCCCTCCACTTT
-	TRBV28	TRBJ1-5	14	many	CASKNSLSGQPQHF	TGTGCCAGCAAGAATTCACTCTCGGGACAGCCCCAGCATTTT
-	TRBV29-1	TRBJ2-5	12	many	CSVGDQQETQYF	TGCAGCGTTGGGGACCAGCAAGAGACCCAGTACTTC
-	TRBV7-6	TRBJ2-7	14	-	CASSLAGGAYEQCF	TGTGCCAGCAGCTTAGCCGGGGGTGCCTACGAGCAGTGCTTC
TRBD1	TRBV20-1	TRBJ2-7	13	many	CSARRDRNGEQYF	TGCAGTGCTAGAAGGGACAGGAACGGCGAGCAGTACTTC
TRBD2	TRBV6-1	TRBJ2-3	15	many	CASSPGTSGNYPQYF	TGTGCCAGCAGCCCCGGGACTAGCGGGAACTACCCGCAGTATTTT
-	TRBV7-2	TRBJ1-2	14	-	CASSPSTANYGYTF	TGTGCCAGCAGCCCCTCGACGGCTAACTATGGCTACACCTTC
TRBD2	TRBV7-2	TRBJ2-5	18	many	CASSLARTSGGVEETQYF	TGTGCCAGCAGCTTAGCGCGAACTAGCGGGGGGGTGGAGGAGACCCAGTACTTC